This T cell receptor beta chain was sequenced during a study of T cell repertoires in cytomegalovirus infection (dated by TCRdb to 2018 to 2020). A note on the overall study: Because public TCR beta signatures pointed to carriage of CMV infection together with the matching HLA type, the HLA type of each donor mattered for the analysis.

CDR1 and CDR2, per the germline V gene, are SGHTA and FQGNSA. The cysteine opens and the phenylalanine closes a CDR3 of 15 amino acids. Kept here is only the CDR3 DNA, which spans 45 bases and is read in frame from base 1. Between the V and J ends, shortened by 2 bases and 1 base respectively, the junction contains 9 bases. The table lists this clonotype with many counts. Its binding antigen is unknown. Base qualities are not recorded, but no much larger clone differs from it by a single base. The run used an Illumina HiSeq 1500. TCRdb passed the public sequencing reads through fastp at Q25 and MiXCR, retaining productive beta sequences. Each entry is one CDR3 protein sequence, shown with its most common DNA and genes. A total of more than 400,000 distinct CDR3 sequences appear in this sample, around 27% of them only once. The biggest ten clones account for over 10% of the sample. Summary of the overall study and its limitations: In both this cohort and an independent cohort of some 350 donors, the cumulative frequency of public TCR beta family members distinguished carriers of CMV infection plus the relevant HLA type. The ex vivo response was dominated by HLA-C-restricted CMV-specific TCR beta clonotypes, which also provided the single most frequent clonotype in two of eight donors.

Specimen: PBMCs. This TCR came from a human donor in good health (CMV status not recorded). Some clones in this sample may be carry-over from other donors' samples. The rearranged chain carries TRBV7-2 and TRBJ1-5; TRBD1 could be the D gene, as 5 bases match. CDR3 sequence: CASSLTGLSNQPQHF. The nucleotides read TGTGCCAGCAGCTTAACAGGATTAAGCAATCAGCCCCAGCATTTT.